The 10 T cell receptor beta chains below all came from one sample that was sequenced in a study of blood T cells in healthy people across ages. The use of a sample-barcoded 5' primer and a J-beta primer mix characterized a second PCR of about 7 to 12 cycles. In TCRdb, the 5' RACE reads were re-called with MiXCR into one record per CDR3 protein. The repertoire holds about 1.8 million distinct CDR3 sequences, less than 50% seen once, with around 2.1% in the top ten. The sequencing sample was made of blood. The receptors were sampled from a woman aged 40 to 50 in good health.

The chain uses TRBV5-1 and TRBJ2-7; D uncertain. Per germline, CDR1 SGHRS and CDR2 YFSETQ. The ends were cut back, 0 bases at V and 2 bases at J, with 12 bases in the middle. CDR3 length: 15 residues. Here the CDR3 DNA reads TGCGCCAGCAGCTTGGGGACGGCAACGACCTACGAGCAGTACTTC. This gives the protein CASSLGTATTYEQYF.

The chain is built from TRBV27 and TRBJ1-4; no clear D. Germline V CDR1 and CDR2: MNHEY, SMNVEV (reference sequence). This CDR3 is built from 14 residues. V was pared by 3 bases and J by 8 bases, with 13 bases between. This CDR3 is CASSFLQAGEKLFF. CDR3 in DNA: TGTGCCAGCAGTTTCCTGCAGGCGGGAGAAAAACTGTTTTTT.

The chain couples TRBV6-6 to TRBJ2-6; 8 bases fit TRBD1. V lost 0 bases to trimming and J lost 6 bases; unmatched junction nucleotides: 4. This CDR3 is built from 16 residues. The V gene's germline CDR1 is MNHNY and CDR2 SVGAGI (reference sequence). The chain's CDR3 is CASSYSTGVEANVLTF. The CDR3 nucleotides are TGTGCCAGCAGTTACTCGACAGGGGTCGAGGCCAACGTCCTGACTTTC.

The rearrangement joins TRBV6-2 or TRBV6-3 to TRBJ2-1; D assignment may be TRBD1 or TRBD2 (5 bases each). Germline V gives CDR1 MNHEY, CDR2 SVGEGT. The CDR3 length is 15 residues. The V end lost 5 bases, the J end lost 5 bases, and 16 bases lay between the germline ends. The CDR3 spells CASSRGRTLNNEQFF. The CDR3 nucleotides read TGTGCCAGCAGTAGGGGCCGGACTCTGAACAATGAGCAGTTCTTC.

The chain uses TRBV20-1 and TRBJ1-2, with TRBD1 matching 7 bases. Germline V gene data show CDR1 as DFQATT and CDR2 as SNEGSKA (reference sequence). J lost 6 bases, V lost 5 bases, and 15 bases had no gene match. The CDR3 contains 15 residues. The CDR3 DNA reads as TGCAGTGCTGGCCCCCCACCAGGGGGGAAGCATGGCTACACCTTC. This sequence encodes CSAGPPPGGKHGYTF.

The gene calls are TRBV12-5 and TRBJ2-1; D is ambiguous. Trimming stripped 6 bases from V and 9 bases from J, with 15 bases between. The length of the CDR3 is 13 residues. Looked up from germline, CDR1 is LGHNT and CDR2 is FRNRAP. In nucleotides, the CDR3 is TGTGCTAGTGGCTCCCCCTCCTTAGGTGAGCAGTTCTTC. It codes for CASGSPSLGEQFF.

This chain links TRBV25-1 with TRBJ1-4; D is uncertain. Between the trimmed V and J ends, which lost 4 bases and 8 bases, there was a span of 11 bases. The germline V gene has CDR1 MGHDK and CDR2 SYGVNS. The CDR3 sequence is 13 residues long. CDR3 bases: TGTGCCAGCAGTGTCCCGGGCAACGAAAAACTGTTTTTT. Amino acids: CASSVPGNEKLFF.

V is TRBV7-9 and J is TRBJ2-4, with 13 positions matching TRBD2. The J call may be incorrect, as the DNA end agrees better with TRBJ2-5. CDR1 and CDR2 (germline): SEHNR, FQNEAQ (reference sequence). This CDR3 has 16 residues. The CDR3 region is CASSLVVGLAGETQYF. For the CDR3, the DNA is TGTGCCAGCAGCTTAGTCGTGGGACTAGCGGGGGAGACCCAGTACTTC.

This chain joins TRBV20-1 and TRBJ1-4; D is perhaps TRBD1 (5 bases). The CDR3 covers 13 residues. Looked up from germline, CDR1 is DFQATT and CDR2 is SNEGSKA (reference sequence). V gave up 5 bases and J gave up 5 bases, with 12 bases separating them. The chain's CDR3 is CSAPRAPNEKLFF. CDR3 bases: TGCAGTGCTCCCAGGGCCCCCAATGAAAAACTGTTTTTT.

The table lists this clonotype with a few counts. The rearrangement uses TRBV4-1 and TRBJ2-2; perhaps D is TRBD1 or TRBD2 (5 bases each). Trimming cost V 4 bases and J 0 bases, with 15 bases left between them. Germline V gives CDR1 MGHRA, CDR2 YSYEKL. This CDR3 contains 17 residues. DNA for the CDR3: TGCGCCAGCAGCCCTGGGGGACGTACATCGAACACCGGGGAGCTGTTTTTT. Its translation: CASSPGGRTSNTGELFF.